One sample yielded the 20 T cell receptor beta chains listed below, sequenced in a study of T cells expressing NK-cell markers. TCRdb reprocessed the 5' RACE reads and stores each CDR3 protein as one record, lacking DNA. The sample's table shows 300,000 or so distinct CDR3 sequences. The sample taken for sequencing was blood T cells: a sorted CD56 or NKG2C T cell subset, CD4+ or CD8+ T cells, or bulk PBMC T cells (not recorded which). These receptors all stem from a woman between 18 and 70 years old in good health.

The J gene is TRBJ2-2, the V gene TRBV20-1. The CDR3 is made up of 12 amino acids. The germline V gene encodes CDR1 DFQATT and CDR2 SNEGSKA (reference sequence). This chain's CDR3 is CSARDLTGELFF.

The V and J genes are TRBV7-3 and TRBJ2-1; without DNA, the TCRdb call of TRBD1 cannot be checked. The CDR3 runs 17 residues. CDR1 and CDR2 from the germline V gene are SGHTA and FQGTGA. The CDR3: CASILGHLTASYNEQFF.

The rearrangement uses TRBV20-1 and TRBJ1-5; lacking DNA, the TRBD1 call made by TCRdb goes unchecked. Germline loops: CDR1 DFQATT, CDR2 SNEGSKA (reference sequence). There are 16 residues in the CDR3. CDR3 loop: CSATGTLLYSNQPQHF.

The rearrangement uses TRBV12-3 or TRBV12-4 and TRBJ1-1; there is no DNA to check the TCRdb D call of TRBD1. The CDR3 is 17 amino acids. CDR3 sequence: CASSPWTGADMNTEAFF.

The chain is built from TRBV7-9 and TRBJ1-1; TCRdb lists TRBD1, though no DNA is available to test this call. Germline lookup yields CDR1 SEHNR and CDR2 FQNEAQ (reference sequence). This CDR3 is built from 16 residues. The CDR3 is CASSRQGPRRGTEAFF.

The chain employs TRBV7-3 and TRBJ2-2; there is no DNA to check the TCRdb D call of TRBD2. The CDR3 is 14 residues long. In germline, CDR1 is SGHTA, CDR2 FQGTGA. The CDR3: CASSSLAGPGELFF.

The chain employs TRBV4-2 and TRBJ2-3; without DNA, the TCRdb call of TRBD2 cannot be checked. CDR3 length equals 20 residues. In germline, CDR1 is LGHNA, CDR2 YNFKEQ. The CDR3 region is CASSNRRGAGLALSTDTQYF.

The chain recombines TRBV19 with TRBJ2-7; TCRdb indicates TRBD1, and absent DNA this call remains unverified. This CDR3 has 14 amino acids. Germline V lookup: CDR1 LNHDA, CDR2 SQIVND (reference sequence). This CDR3 is CASSRGVETYEQYF.

The chain is built from TRBV7-9 and TRBJ2-2; absent DNA, TCRdb's TRBD1 call cannot be checked. This CDR3 spans 13 amino acids. Germline V gives CDR1 SEHNR, CDR2 FQNEAQ (reference sequence). The CDR3 region is CASTRGTLGELFF. Variable domain in full (rest from reference TRBV7-9 and TRBJ2-2): DTGVSQNPRHKITKRGQNVTFRCDPISEHNRLYWYRQTLGQGPEFLTYFQNEAQLEKSRLLSDRFSAERPKGSFSTLEIQRTEQGDSAMYLCASTRGTLGELFFGEGSRLTVL.

The chain joins TRBV7-3 to TRBJ2-1; without DNA, the TCRdb call of TRBD1 cannot be checked. Looked up from germline, CDR1 is SGHTA and CDR2 is FQGTGA. The CDR3 extends over 12 amino acids. This CDR3 reads CASSSPFGVQFF.

The rearrangement links TRBV30 to TRBJ2-5. Germline V gene lookup returns CDR1 GTSNPN and CDR2 SVGIG (reference sequence). This CDR3 has 14 residues. This CDR3 is CAWSVQMKQETQYF.

The chain links TRBV4-2 to TRBJ1-3. The CDR3 consists of 18 residues. Per the germline V gene, CDR1 is LGHNA and CDR2 is YNFKEQ. This CDR3 is CASSQDAPTGADGNTIYF.

J is TRBJ2-7 and V is TRBV18; TCRdb indicates TRBD1, and absent DNA this call remains unverified. This CDR3 contains 15 residues. Germline CDR1 KGHSH, CDR2 LQKENI. The CDR3 sequence is CASSPGGPNSYEQYF.

The V gene is TRBV28, the J gene TRBJ2-1; as DNA is missing, the TRBD1 call by TCRdb cannot be tested. The CDR3 spans 15 residues. The germline gives CDR1 MDHEN, CDR2 SYDVKM. The CDR3 spells CASSPPDRAYNEQFF.

The chain recombines TRBV12-3 or TRBV12-4 with TRBJ2-5; TCRdb's D call of TRBD2 is untestable without DNA. This CDR3 contains 18 residues. The CDR3 sequence: CASSFGTLASPGGETQYF.

The rearrangement joins TRBV3-1 to TRBJ1-2; TCRdb names TRBD1, which stays unverified in the absence of DNA. This CDR3 comprises 16 residues. CDR1 and CDR2 (germline): LGHDT, YNNKEL (reference sequence). This CDR3 is CASSPGQGKGDYGYTF. The full variable domain, rest sourced from reference TRBV3-1 and TRBJ1-2, is DTAVSQTPKYLVTQMGNDKSIKCEQNLGHDTMYWYKQDSKKFLKIMFSYNNKELIINETVPNRFSPKSPDKAHLNLHINSLELGDSAVYFCASSPGQGKGDYGYTFGSGTRLTVV.

CDR3 sequence reads: CATSRDGRRDTEAFF. This chain links TRBV15 with TRBJ1-1. Germline V gene sequence: CDR1 LNHNV, CDR2 YYDKDF (reference sequence). There are 15 residues in the CDR3.

This CDR3 reads CASSYTGPYNSPLHF. The chain has TRBV6-5 and TRBJ1-6; no DNA is available, so the TRBD1 call from TCRdb remains unchecked. Per germline, CDR1 MNHEY and CDR2 SVGAGI. The CDR3 extends over 15 amino acids.

This rearrangement joins TRBV20-1 to TRBJ2-2. Looked up from germline, CDR1 is DFQATT and CDR2 is SNEGSKA (reference sequence). The CDR3 is 12 amino acids. CDR3 residues: CSARDPAGELFF.

The chain's CDR3 is CASSLVSGRGELFF. The chain employs TRBV11-2 and TRBJ2-2; lacking DNA, the TRBD1 call made by TCRdb goes unchecked. The CDR3 has 14 amino acids. CDR1 SGHAT and CDR2 FQNNGV come from the germline V gene.